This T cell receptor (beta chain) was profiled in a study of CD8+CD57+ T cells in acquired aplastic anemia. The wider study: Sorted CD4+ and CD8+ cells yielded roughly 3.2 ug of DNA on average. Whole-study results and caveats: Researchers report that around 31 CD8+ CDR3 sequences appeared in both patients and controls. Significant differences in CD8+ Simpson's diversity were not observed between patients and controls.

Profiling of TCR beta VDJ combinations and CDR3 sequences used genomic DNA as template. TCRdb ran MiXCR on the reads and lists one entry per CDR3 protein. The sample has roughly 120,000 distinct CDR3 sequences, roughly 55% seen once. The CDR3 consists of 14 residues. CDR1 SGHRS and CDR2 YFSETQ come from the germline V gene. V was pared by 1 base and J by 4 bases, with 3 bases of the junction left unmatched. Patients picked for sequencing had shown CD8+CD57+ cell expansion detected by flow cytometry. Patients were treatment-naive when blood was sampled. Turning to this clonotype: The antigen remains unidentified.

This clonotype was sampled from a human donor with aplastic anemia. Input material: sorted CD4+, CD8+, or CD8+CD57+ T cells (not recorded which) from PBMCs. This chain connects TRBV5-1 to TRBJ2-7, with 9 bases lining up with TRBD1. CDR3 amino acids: CASSLQGQGYEQYF. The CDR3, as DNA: TGCGCCAGCAGCTTGCAGGGACAGGGTTACGAGCAGTACTTC.